This is a list of T cell receptor beta chains from one sample in a study of blood T cell repertoires in COVID-19. Some clones are missing from TCRdb's copy, which holds only in-frame ones; the method was immunoSEQ multiplex PCR. The profile shows roughly 250,000 clones, 80% to 90% of them singletons. Specimen: PBMCs or T cells enriched from blood (not recorded which). The receptors come from a woman in her twenties or thirties who had recovered from COVID-19. The CDR3 runs from the conserved cysteine through the conserved F or W. D genes are given only for firm matches. For some rows the clone size is stated as once, few or many, or as a class when expanded; others skip it.

v_call: TRBV7-8; clone_size: .; d_call: TRBD2; j_call: TRBJ2-3; cdr3_nt: TGTGCCAGCAGCTTAGCGCCCAGCGGGGGGGCAGATACGCAGTATTTT; cdr3_aa: CASSLAPSGGADTQYF
v_call: TRBV6-5; clone_size: .; d_call: TRBD1; j_call: TRBJ1-5; cdr3_nt: TGTGCCAGCGGACAGGGGCGTCAGCCCCAGCATTTT; cdr3_aa: CASGQGRQPQHF
v_call: TRBV6-5; clone_size: few; d_call: .; j_call: TRBJ2-3; cdr3_nt: TGTGCCAGCAGTCGTCTAGCGTCCATCACAGATACGCAGTATTTT; cdr3_aa: CASSRLASITDTQYF
v_call: TRBV2; clone_size: .; d_call: TRBD1; j_call: TRBJ2-3; cdr3_nt: TGTGCCAACAGCCGGGACAGTTCTACAGATACGCAGTATTTT; cdr3_aa: CANSRDSSTDTQYF
v_call: TRBV7-6; clone_size: .; d_call: TRBD1; j_call: TRBJ2-7; cdr3_nt: TGTGCCAGCAGCGCCACCTCCGTGGGACAGGTAAACGAGCAGTACTTC; cdr3_aa: CASSATSVGQVNEQYF
v_call: TRBV7-9; clone_size: .; d_call: TRBD1; j_call: TRBJ1-5; cdr3_nt: TGTGCCAGCAGCCCGACAGGGTCAGACCTCCAGCCCCAGCATTTT; cdr3_aa: CASSPTGSDLQPQHF
v_call: TRBV10-2; clone_size: .; d_call: .; j_call: TRBJ2-1; cdr3_nt: TGCGCCAGCTCCGACGGGGGAAACAATGAGCAGTTCTTC; cdr3_aa: CASSDGGNNEQFF
v_call: TRBV6-1; clone_size: once; d_call: .; j_call: TRBJ2-7; cdr3_nt: TGTGCCAGCAGCTTCGGGGTGAACTACGAGCAGTACTTC; cdr3_aa: CASSFGVNYEQYF
v_call: TRBV2; clone_size: .; d_call: .; j_call: TRBJ1-5; cdr3_nt: TGTGCCAGCAGAGTTACAGCTAGCAATCAGCCCCAGCATTTT; cdr3_aa: CASRVTASNQPQHF
v_call: TRBV28; clone_size: .; d_call: .; j_call: TRBJ2-7; cdr3_nt: TGTGCCAGCAGTCCTAATGGTGACGAGCAGTACTTC; cdr3_aa: CASSPNGDEQYF
v_call: TRBV28; clone_size: .; d_call: .; j_call: TRBJ1-2; cdr3_nt: TGTGCCAGCATGACAGGTGGATCGGCGCTTGCTATTGATGGCTACACCTTC; cdr3_aa: CASMTGGSALAIDGYTF
v_call: TRBV30; clone_size: few; d_call: TRBD1; j_call: TRBJ2-1; cdr3_nt: TGTGCCTGGAACCGAGGGGGGACAGGCTCGTTCTTC; cdr3_aa: CAWNRGGTGSFF
v_call: TRBV18; clone_size: .; d_call: TRBD2; j_call: TRBJ2-7; cdr3_nt: TGTGCCAGCTCACCACCCTTCGGGGCGGGGGGAAGCGAGCAGTACTTC; cdr3_aa: CASSPPFGAGGSEQYF
v_call: TRBV3-1/TRBV3-2; clone_size: .; d_call: TRBD1; j_call: TRBJ1-5; cdr3_nt: TGTGCCAGCAGCCAGGCGGACAGGGTTTGGCAGCCCCAGCATTTT; cdr3_aa: CASSQADRVWQPQHF
v_call: TRBV28; clone_size: .; d_call: .; j_call: TRBJ1-1; cdr3_nt: TGTGCCAGCAGTTACGGTGGTGAAGCTTTCTTT; cdr3_aa: CASSYGGEAFF
v_call: TRBV13; clone_size: .; d_call: TRBD1; j_call: TRBJ2-2; cdr3_nt: TGTGCCAGCAGCCCGGAGACAGGGGGGAACACCGGGGAGCTGTTTTTT; cdr3_aa: CASSPETGGNTGELFF
v_call: TRBV28; clone_size: .; d_call: .; j_call: TRBJ1-1; cdr3_nt: TGTGCCAGCAGTCCCGGCGGGGGCGATCCCCTGAGCACTGAAGCTTTCTTT; cdr3_aa: CASSPGGGDPLSTEAFF
v_call: TRBV6-5; clone_size: .; d_call: .; j_call: TRBJ1-2; cdr3_nt: TGTGCCAGCAGTTACACAAAAACAGGGAGCTATGGCTACACCTTC; cdr3_aa: CASSYTKTGSYGYTF
v_call: TRBV7-9; clone_size: .; d_call: TRBD1; j_call: TRBJ1-3; cdr3_nt: TGTGCCAGCAGTCGGGACAGCGAGGGAAACACCATATATTTT; cdr3_aa: CASSRDSEGNTIYF
v_call: TRBV29-1; clone_size: .; d_call: TRBD1; j_call: TRBJ1-2; cdr3_nt: TGCAGCGCCCTGACTGAGGACAGGGAAGCGAACTATGGCTACACCTTC; cdr3_aa: CSALTEDREANYGYTF
v_call: TRBV5-4; clone_size: .; d_call: .; j_call: TRBJ2-7; cdr3_nt: TGTGCCAGCAGCTTGTACCGGGACTTTACTATCTACGAGCAGTACTTC; cdr3_aa: CASSLYRDFTIYEQYF
v_call: TRBV6-5; clone_size: .; d_call: .; j_call: TRBJ1-6; cdr3_nt: TGTGCCAGCAGTTTCCTCCTAGGAGGAGGGAATTCACCCCTCCACTTT; cdr3_aa: CASSFLLGGGNSPLHF
v_call: TRBV19; clone_size: .; d_call: .; j_call: TRBJ2-1; cdr3_nt: TGTGCCAGTGGAGGGAGCTCCTACAATGAGCAGTTCTTC; cdr3_aa: CASGGSSYNEQFF
v_call: TRBV27; clone_size: few; d_call: .; j_call: TRBJ1-6; cdr3_nt: TGTGCCAGCAGTTTCCAGGGTATCTCACCCCTCCACTTT; cdr3_aa: CASSFQGISPLHF
v_call: TRBV28; clone_size: once; d_call: TRBD1; j_call: TRBJ1-1; cdr3_nt: TGTGCCAGCAGTTTATCATTCAGGACAGGGGTGTTAGAAAAAACTGAAGCTTTCTTT; cdr3_aa: CASSLSFRTGVLEKTEAFF
v_call: TRBV9; clone_size: .; d_call: .; j_call: TRBJ2-1; cdr3_nt: TGTGCCAGCAGCGTCGGAGACTATGAGCAGTTCTTC; cdr3_aa: CASSVGDYEQFF
v_call: TRBV28; clone_size: .; d_call: .; j_call: TRBJ1-5; cdr3_nt: TGTGCCAGCAGTCCCAGGGAATCGGGCAATCAGCCCCAGCATTTT; cdr3_aa: CASSPRESGNQPQHF
v_call: TRBV6-1; clone_size: .; d_call: .; j_call: TRBJ1-2; cdr3_nt: TGTGCCAGCAGTGAAGTTACAGGGTTCTATGGCTACACCTTC; cdr3_aa: CASSEVTGFYGYTF
v_call: TRBV27; clone_size: .; d_call: .; j_call: TRBJ2-7; cdr3_nt: TGTGCCAGCAGTCGAAAAGGAGTCTACGAGCAGTACTTC; cdr3_aa: CASSRKGVYEQYF
v_call: TRBV24-1; clone_size: .; d_call: TRBD1; j_call: TRBJ1-5; cdr3_nt: TGTGCCACGCAGGGGGCGAGGAGCAATCAGCCCCAGCATTTT; cdr3_aa: CATQGARSNQPQHF
v_call: TRBV10-3; clone_size: .; d_call: .; j_call: TRBJ2-7; cdr3_nt: TGTGCCATCAGTACCGGACAAAGAGGCTCCTACGAGCAGTACTTC; cdr3_aa: CAISTGQRGSYEQYF
v_call: TRBV18; clone_size: .; d_call: .; j_call: TRBJ2-7; cdr3_nt: TGTGCCAGCTCACGGGGAGATGCTGCCGGGGAGCAGTACTTC; cdr3_aa: CASSRGDAAGEQYF
v_call: TRBV28; clone_size: .; d_call: TRBD1; j_call: TRBJ2-7; cdr3_nt: TGTGCCAGCAGATCCGGACAGGGGGCCGAGCAGTATTTC; cdr3_aa: CASRSGQGAEQYF
v_call: TRBV28; clone_size: .; d_call: TRBD1; j_call: TRBJ2-7; cdr3_nt: TGTGCCAGCAGTTTTCGCGGGACAGGGACCCCCGAGCAGTACTTC; cdr3_aa: CASSFRGTGTPEQYF
v_call: TRBV10-2; clone_size: .; d_call: .; j_call: TRBJ1-2; cdr3_nt: TGCGCCAGCAGTGACAGAGATCCAGGGGACTATGGCTACACCTTC; cdr3_aa: CASSDRDPGDYGYTF
v_call: TRBV19; clone_size: .; d_call: .; j_call: TRBJ1-5; cdr3_nt: TGTGCCAGTAGTAGGAGGGATCAGCCCCAGCATTTT; cdr3_aa: CASSRRDQPQHF
v_call: TRBV19; clone_size: few; d_call: TRBD1; j_call: TRBJ1-1; cdr3_nt: TGTGCCAGTAGTAGACAGGGGAACACTGAAGCTTTCTTT; cdr3_aa: CASSRQGNTEAFF
v_call: TRBV4-1; clone_size: .; d_call: .; j_call: TRBJ1-1; cdr3_nt: TGCGCCAGCAGCCAAGCCTGGGGGCAGGGGAGCACTGAAGCTTTCTTT; cdr3_aa: CASSQAWGQGSTEAFF
v_call: TRBV7-2; clone_size: .; d_call: TRBD2; j_call: TRBJ2-5; cdr3_nt: TGTGCCAGCAGCCCCGTGAGCGGGGGGTTCGATTGGGAGACCCAGTACTTC; cdr3_aa: CASSPVSGGFDWETQYF
v_call: TRBV7-9; clone_size: .; d_call: TRBD1; j_call: TRBJ1-2; cdr3_nt: TGTGCCAGCAGCTTCTGGACAGGGGATGGCTACACCTTC; cdr3_aa: CASSFWTGDGYTF
v_call: TRBV6-6; clone_size: .; d_call: TRBD1; j_call: TRBJ1-4; cdr3_nt: TGTGCCAGCAGTTCGACAGGGCTCCGTGAAAAACTGTTTTTT; cdr3_aa: CASSSTGLREKLFF
v_call: TRBV19; clone_size: .; d_call: TRBD1; j_call: TRBJ1-2; cdr3_nt: TGTGCCAGTAGCACCACAGGGGCAGGAGGCTACACCTTC; cdr3_aa: CASSTTGAGGYTF
v_call: TRBV12-3/TRBV12-4; clone_size: .; d_call: .; j_call: TRBJ2-7; cdr3_nt: TGTGCCAGCAGCCTCGGACAAACTCCGCAGTACTTC; cdr3_aa: CASSLGQTPQYF
v_call: TRBV10-3; clone_size: .; d_call: .; j_call: TRBJ2-6; cdr3_nt: TGTGCCATCAGCCCCCGCGAGGGGGCGGGAGGGGCCAACGTCCTGACTTTC; cdr3_aa: CAISPREGAGGANVLTF
v_call: TRBV12-3/TRBV12-4; clone_size: .; d_call: .; j_call: TRBJ2-7; cdr3_nt: TGTGCCAGCAGTTTCCCCGCCGGGAGCTGGAACTTC; cdr3_aa: CASSFPAGSWNF
v_call: TRBV6-5; clone_size: .; d_call: .; j_call: TRBJ1-5; cdr3_nt: TGTGCCAGCAATTCTCGGGGGGGCAATCAGCCCCAGCATTTT; cdr3_aa: CASNSRGGNQPQHF
v_call: TRBV28; clone_size: .; d_call: .; j_call: TRBJ1-2; cdr3_nt: TGTGCCAGCAGCAATGGACAGTTCTATGGCTACACCTTC; cdr3_aa: CASSNGQFYGYTF
v_call: TRBV6-5; clone_size: .; d_call: TRBD1; j_call: TRBJ1-1; cdr3_nt: TGTGCCAGCAGCCAGGACAGGGATTCTGAAGCTTTCTTT; cdr3_aa: CASSQDRDSEAFF
v_call: TRBV7-9; clone_size: .; d_call: .; j_call: TRBJ1-1; cdr3_nt: TGTGCCAGCACCGCACAGGGGAACACTGAAGCTTTCTTT; cdr3_aa: CASTAQGNTEAFF
v_call: TRBV30; clone_size: .; d_call: TRBD1; j_call: TRBJ2-7; cdr3_nt: TGTGCCTGGAGTGCGGGGACAGGAGACTACGAGCAGTACTTC; cdr3_aa: CAWSAGTGDYEQYF
v_call: TRBV29-1; clone_size: .; d_call: TRBD1; j_call: TRBJ1-2; cdr3_nt: TGCAGCGTTGAAGATCTCCAGGGGGCTAGCTATGGCTACACCTTC; cdr3_aa: CSVEDLQGASYGYTF
v_call: TRBV4-1; clone_size: .; d_call: TRBD2; j_call: TRBJ2-1; cdr3_nt: TGCGCCAGCAGCCGGGTAGCGGGAGTAAACAATGAGCAGTTCTTC; cdr3_aa: CASSRVAGVNNEQFF
v_call: TRBV28; clone_size: once; d_call: TRBD2; j_call: TRBJ2-4; cdr3_nt: TGTGCCAGCAGCCGTGGACTAGCGGGGCAAAACATTCAGTACTTC; cdr3_aa: CASSRGLAGQNIQYF
v_call: TRBV7-2; clone_size: few; d_call: .; j_call: TRBJ2-1; cdr3_nt: TGTGCCAGCAGCTTAAGGCAGGATCCCTACAATGAGCAGTTCTTC; cdr3_aa: CASSLRQDPYNEQFF
v_call: TRBV19; clone_size: .; d_call: .; j_call: TRBJ1-4; cdr3_nt: TGTGCCAGTAGCCCTGAGGGAACTAATGAAAAACTGTTTTTT; cdr3_aa: CASSPEGTNEKLFF
v_call: TRBV28; clone_size: .; d_call: TRBD1; j_call: TRBJ2-2; cdr3_nt: TGTGCCAGCGGAGGAGTCATCGGGACAGGGGGCTTAGAGGAGCTGTTTTTT; cdr3_aa: CASGGVIGTGGLEELFF
v_call: TRBV4-1; clone_size: .; d_call: TRBD1; j_call: TRBJ1-6; cdr3_nt: TGCGCCAGCAGCCAAGGGACAGGGCTCAATTCACCCCTCCACTTT; cdr3_aa: CASSQGTGLNSPLHF
v_call: TRBV24-1; clone_size: .; d_call: TRBD1; j_call: TRBJ1-5; cdr3_nt: TGTGCCACCAGTGACCCCATAGGGACAGGTTTGAATCAGCCCCAGCATTTT; cdr3_aa: CATSDPIGTGLNQPQHF
v_call: TRBV28; clone_size: .; d_call: .; j_call: TRBJ2-7; cdr3_nt: TGTGCCAGCAGTTTTAAGACATTGGTCTCCTACGAGCAGTACTTC; cdr3_aa: CASSFKTLVSYEQYF
v_call: TRBV2; clone_size: .; d_call: .; j_call: TRBJ1-2; cdr3_nt: TGTGCCAGCAGCTTTAGCGGGGTTTATGGCTACACCTTC; cdr3_aa: CASSFSGVYGYTF